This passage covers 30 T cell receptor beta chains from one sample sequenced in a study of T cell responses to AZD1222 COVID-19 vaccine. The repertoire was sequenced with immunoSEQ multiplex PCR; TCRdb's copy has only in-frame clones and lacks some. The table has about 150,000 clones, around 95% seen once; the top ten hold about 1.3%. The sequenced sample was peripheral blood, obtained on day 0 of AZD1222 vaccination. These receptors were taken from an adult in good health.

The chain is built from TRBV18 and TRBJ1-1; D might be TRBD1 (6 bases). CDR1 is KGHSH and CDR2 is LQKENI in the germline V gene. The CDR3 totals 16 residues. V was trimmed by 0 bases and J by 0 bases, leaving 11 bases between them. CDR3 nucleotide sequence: TGTGCCAGCTCACCACCGTATCAGGGGATGAACACTGAAGCTTTCTTT. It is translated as CASSPPYQGMNTEAFF. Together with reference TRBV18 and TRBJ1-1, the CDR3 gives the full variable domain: NAGVMQNPRHLVRRRGQEARLRCSPMKGHSHVYWYRQLPEEGLKFMVYLQKENIIDESGMPKERFSAEFPKEGPSILRIQQVVRGDSAAYFCASSPPYQGMNTEAFFGQGTRLTVV.

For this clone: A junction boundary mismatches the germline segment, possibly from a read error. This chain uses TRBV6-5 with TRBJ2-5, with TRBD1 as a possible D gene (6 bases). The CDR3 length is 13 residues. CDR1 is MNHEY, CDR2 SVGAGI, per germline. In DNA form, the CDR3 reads TGTGCCAGCAGTTACGGGGGACAAGGGACCCAGTACTTC. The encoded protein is CASSYGGQGTQYF.

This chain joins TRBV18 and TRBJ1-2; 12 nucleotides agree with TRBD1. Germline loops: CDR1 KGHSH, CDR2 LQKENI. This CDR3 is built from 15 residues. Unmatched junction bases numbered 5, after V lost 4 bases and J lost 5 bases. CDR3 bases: TGTGCCAGCTCACGCCCGGGACAGGGGGCGTATGGCTACACCTTC. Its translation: CASSRPGQGAYGYTF.

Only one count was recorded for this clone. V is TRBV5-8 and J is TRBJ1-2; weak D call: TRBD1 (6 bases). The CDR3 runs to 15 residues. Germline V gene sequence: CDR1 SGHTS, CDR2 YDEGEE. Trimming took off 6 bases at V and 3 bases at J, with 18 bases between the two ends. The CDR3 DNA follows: TGTGCCAGCAACTTAAGGGGGGTTTTCGACTATGGCTACACCTTC. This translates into CASNLRGVFDYGYTF.

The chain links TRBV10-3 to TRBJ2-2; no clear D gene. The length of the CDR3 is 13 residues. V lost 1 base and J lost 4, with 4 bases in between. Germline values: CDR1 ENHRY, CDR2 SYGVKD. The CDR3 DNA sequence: TGTGCCATCAGTGAGTTCGGCACCGGGGAGCTGTTTTTT. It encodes CAISEFGTGELFF.

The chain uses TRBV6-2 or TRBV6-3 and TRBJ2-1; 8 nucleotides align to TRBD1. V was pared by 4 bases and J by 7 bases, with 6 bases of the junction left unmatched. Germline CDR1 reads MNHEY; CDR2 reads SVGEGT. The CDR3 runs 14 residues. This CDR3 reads CASSLAGGMNEQFF. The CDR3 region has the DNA TGTGCCAGCAGTTTGGCAGGGGGCATGAATGAGCAGTTCTTC.

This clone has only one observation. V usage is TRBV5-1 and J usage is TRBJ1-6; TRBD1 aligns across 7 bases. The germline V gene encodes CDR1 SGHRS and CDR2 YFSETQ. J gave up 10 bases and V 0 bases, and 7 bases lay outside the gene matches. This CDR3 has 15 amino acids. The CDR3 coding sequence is TGCGCCAGCAGCTTGGTGACAGGGAAATACTCACCCCTCCACTTT. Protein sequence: CASSLVTGKYSPLHF.

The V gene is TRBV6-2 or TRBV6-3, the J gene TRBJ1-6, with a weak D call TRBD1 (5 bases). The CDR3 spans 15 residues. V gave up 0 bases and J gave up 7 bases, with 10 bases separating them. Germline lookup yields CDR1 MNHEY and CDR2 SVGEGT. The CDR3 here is CASSYSWDGNSPLHF. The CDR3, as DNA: TGTGCCAGCAGTTACTCATGGGACGGAAATTCACCCCTCCACTTT.

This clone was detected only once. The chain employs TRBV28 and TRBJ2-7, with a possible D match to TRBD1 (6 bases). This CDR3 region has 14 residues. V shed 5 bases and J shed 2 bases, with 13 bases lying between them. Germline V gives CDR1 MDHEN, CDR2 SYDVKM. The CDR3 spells CASSQTGFTYEQYV. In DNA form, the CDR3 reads TGTGCCAGCAGTCAGACAGGTTTTACCTACGAGCAGTACGTC.

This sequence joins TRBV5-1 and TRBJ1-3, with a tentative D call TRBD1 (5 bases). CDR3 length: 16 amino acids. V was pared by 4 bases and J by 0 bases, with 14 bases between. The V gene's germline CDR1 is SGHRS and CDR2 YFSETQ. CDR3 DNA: TGCGCCAGCAGCCCCGGGGGGATGCACTCTGGAAACACCATATATTTT. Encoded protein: CASSPGGMHSGNTIYF.

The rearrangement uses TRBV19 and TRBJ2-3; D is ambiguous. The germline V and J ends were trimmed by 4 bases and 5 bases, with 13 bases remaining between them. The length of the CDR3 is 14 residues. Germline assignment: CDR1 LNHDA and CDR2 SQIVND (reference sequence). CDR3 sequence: CASSNPRSVDTQYF. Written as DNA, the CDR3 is TGTGCCAGTAGTAACCCCCGAAGTGTAGATACGCAGTATTTT.

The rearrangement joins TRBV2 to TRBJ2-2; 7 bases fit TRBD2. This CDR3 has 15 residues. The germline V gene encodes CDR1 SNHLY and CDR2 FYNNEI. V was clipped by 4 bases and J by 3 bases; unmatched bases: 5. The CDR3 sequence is CASSAGLLDTGELFF. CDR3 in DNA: TGTGCCAGCAGTGCGGGACTACTGGACACCGGGGAGCTGTTTTTT.

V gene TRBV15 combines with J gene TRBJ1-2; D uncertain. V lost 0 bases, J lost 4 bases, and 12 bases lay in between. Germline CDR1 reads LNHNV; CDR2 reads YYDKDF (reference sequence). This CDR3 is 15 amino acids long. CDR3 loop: CATSRDRQTLYGYTF. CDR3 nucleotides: TGTGCCACCAGCAGAGATCGGCAGACTCTCTATGGCTACACCTTC.

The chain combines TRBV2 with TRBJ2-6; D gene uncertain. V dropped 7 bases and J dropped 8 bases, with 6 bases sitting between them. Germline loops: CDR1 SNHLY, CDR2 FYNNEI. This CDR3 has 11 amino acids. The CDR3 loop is CASKRSNVLTF. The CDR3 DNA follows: TGTGCCAGCAAAAGGTCCAACGTCCTGACTTTC.

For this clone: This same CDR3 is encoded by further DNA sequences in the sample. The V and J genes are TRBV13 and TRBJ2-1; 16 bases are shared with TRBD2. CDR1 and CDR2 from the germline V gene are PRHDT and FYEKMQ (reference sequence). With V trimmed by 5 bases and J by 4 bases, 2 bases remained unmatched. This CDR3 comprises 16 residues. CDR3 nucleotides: TGTGCCAGCAGCCCGGGACTAGCGGGGGGGTACAATGAGCAGTTCTTC. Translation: CASSPGLAGGYNEQFF.

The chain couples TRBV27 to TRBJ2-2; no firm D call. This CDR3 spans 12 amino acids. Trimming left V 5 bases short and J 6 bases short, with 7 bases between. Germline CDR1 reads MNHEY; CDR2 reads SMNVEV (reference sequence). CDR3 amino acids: CASSHRSGELFF. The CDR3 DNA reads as TGTGCCAGCAGTCATCGATCCGGGGAGCTGTTTTTT.

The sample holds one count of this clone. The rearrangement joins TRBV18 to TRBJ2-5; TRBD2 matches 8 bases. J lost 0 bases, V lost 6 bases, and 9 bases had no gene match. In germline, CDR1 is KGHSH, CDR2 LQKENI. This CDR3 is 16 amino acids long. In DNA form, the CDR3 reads TGTGCCAGCTCCCAACAGCCGGGGGGGAACCAAGAGACCCAGTACTTC. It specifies CASSQQPGGNQETQYF.

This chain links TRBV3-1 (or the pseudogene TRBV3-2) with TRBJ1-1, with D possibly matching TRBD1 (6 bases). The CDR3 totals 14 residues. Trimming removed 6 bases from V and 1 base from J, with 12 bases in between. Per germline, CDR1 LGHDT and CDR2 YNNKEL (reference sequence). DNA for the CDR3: TGTGCCAGCAGTTTAGGGACAAGGAACACTGAAGCTTTCTTT. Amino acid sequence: CASSLGTRNTEAFF.

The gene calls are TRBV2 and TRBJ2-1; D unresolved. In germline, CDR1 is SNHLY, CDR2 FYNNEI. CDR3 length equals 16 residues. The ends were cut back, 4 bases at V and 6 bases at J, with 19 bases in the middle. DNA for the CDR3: TGTGCCAGCAGTGGGGATCTTAGCTGGAATCGCAATGAGCAGTTCTTC. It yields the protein CASSGDLSWNRNEQFF.

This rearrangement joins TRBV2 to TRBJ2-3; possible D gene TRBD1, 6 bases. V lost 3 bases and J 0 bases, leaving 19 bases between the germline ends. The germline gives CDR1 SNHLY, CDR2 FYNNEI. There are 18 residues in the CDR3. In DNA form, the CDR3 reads TGTGCCAGCAGTGAGGGACACTATGTAGGCTCTAGCACAGATACGCAGTATTTT. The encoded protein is CASSEGHYVGSSTDTQYF.

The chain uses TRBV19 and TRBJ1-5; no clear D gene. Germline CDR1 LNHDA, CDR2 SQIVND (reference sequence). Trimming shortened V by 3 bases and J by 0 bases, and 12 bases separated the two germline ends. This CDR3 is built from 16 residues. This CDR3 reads CASSISFGYSNQPQHF. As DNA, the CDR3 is TGTGCCAGTAGTATCAGCTTCGGTTATAGCAATCAGCCCCAGCATTTT.

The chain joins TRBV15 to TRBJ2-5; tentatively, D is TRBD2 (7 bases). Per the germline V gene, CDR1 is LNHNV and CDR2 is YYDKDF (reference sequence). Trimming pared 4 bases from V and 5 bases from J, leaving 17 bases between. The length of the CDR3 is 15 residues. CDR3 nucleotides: TGTGCCACCAGCACCCCTAGGGGGGGGAGCGAGACCCAGTACTTC. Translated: CATSTPRGGSETQYF.

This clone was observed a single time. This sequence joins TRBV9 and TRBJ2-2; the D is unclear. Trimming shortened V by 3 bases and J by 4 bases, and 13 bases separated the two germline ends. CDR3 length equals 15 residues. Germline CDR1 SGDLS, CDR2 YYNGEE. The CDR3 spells CASSAVLVGTGELFF. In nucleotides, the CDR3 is TGTGCCAGCAGCGCTGTATTGGTGGGCACCGGGGAGCTGTTTTTT.

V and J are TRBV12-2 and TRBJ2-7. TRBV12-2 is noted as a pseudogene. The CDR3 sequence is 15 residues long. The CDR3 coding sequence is TGTGCAAGTCGCTTTAAAAGTTGTCCCTCCTACGAGCAGTACGTC. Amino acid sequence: CASRFKSCPSYEQYV.

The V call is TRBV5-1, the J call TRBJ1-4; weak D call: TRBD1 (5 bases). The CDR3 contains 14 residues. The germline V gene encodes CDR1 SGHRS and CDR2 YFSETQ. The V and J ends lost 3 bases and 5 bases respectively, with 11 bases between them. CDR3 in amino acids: CASSSGTANEKLFF. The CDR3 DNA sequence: TGCGCCAGCAGCTCCGGGACGGCGAATGAAAAACTGTTTTTT.

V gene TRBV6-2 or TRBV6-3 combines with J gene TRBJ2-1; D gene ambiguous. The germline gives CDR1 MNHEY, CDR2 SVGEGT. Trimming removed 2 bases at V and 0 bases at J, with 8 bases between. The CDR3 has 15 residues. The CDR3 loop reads CASSYGSDSYNEQFF. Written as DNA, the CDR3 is TGTGCCAGCAGTTACGGTTCGGACTCCTACAATGAGCAGTTCTTC.

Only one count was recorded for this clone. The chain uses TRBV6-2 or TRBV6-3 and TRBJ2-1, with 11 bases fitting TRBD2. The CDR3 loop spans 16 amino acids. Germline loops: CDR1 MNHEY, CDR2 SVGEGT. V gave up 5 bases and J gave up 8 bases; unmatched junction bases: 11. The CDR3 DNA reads TGTGCCAGCAGTCAAGCCCGAACTAGCGGGAGCCATGAGCAGTTCTTC. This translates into CASSQARTSGSHEQFF.

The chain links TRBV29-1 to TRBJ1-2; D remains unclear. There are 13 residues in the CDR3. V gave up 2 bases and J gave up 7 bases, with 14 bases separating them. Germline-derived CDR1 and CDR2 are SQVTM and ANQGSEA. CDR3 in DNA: TGCAGCGTTGAACCCTGGGGTCGGGGTGGCTACACCTTC. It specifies CSVEPWGRGGYTF.

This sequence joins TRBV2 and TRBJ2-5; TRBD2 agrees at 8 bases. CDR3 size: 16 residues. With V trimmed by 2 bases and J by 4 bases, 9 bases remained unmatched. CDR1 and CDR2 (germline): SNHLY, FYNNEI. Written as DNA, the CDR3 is TGTGCCAGCAGTGAAATGTTCGCGGGGGGCGGAGAGACCCAGTACTTC. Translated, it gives CASSEMFAGGGETQYF.

The CDR3 DNA reads TGTGCCAGCAGTGACTCGGAACAGGGTTACAATGAGCAGTTCTTC. Its translation: CASSDSEQGYNEQFF. V gene TRBV6-4 combines with J gene TRBJ2-1; the D gene is possibly TRBD1 (6 bases). There are 15 residues in the CDR3. Germline V gene data show CDR1 as MRHNA and CDR2 as SNTAGT. V was shortened by 0 bases and J by 4 bases, with 10 bases between the two germline ends.